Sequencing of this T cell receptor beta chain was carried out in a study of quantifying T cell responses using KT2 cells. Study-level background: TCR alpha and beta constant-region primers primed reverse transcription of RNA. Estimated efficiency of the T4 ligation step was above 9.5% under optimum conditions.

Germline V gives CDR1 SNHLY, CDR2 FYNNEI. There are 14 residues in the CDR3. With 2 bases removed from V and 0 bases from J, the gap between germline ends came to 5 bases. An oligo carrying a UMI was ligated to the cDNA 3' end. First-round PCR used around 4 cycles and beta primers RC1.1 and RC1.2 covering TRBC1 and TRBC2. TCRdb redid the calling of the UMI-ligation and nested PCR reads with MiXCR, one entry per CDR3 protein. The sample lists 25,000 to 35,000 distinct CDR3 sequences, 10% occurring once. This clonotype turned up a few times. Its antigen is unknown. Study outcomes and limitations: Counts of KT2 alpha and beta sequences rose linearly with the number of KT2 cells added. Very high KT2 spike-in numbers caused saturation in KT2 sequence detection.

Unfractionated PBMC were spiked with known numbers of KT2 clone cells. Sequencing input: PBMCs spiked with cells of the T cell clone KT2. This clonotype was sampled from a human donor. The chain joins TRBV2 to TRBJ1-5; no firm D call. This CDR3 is CASSETASNQPQHF. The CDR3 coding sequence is TGTGCCAGCAGTGAAACGGCTAGCAATCAGCCCCAGCATTTT. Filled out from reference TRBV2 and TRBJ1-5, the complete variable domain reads EPEVTQTPSHQVTQMGQEVILRCVPISNHLYFYWYRQILGQKVEFLVSFYNNEISEKSEIFDDQFSVERPDGSNFTLKIRSTKLEDSAMYFCASSETASNQPQHFGDGTRLSIL.